This T cell receptor beta chain was identified during a study of T cells after yellow fever vaccination. This clonotype was observed a handful of times. Researchers made TCR cDNA using 5'RACE template switching, and this step added a universal primer site and UMIs. Each CDR3 protein gets one entry after TCRdb re-called the 5' RACE reads with MiXCR. The repertoire consists of about 350,000 distinct CDR3 sequences, with 8.1% occurring once and the leading ten covering around 17%. Germline loops: CDR1 SGDLS, CDR2 YYNGEE. V lost 0 bases, J lost 2 bases, and 16 bases lay in between. The CDR3 extends over 17 amino acids.

This sequence was found in a man younger than 35 who received the YFV17D yellow fever vaccine. The V call is TRBV9, the J call TRBJ2-3; D perhaps matches TRBD2 (5 bases). The sequencing used PBMCs, collected more than 35 days after the first yellow fever vaccination. The CDR3 is CASSVERGLATTDTQYF. The CDR3 DNA reads TGTGCCAGCAGCGTAGAAAGAGGGCTAGCAACCACAGATACGCAGTATTTT.